This T cell receptor beta chain comes out of a study of blood T cell repertoires in COVID-19. Study as a whole: Sample material is recorded as cDNA or gDNA derived from T cells, B-cell-depleted T cells, or PBMCs.

CDR1 SGHNT and CDR2 YYREEE come from the germline V gene (reference sequence). This CDR3 contains 13 residues. Between the trimmed V and J ends, which lost 4 bases and 9 bases, there was a span of 16 bases. In the study's own analysis: Nucleated cell number was recorded as an estimate derived from reference gene primer amplification. Clones were sequenced by immunoSEQ multiplex PCR, and TCRdb holds only the in-frame ones, with some missing. From that table come the V and J calls and clone size; the DNA was used to work out D and trimming. The table has tens of thousands of clones, over 75% seen once.

The sequenced sample was peripheral blood. The sequence was collected from a woman aged 40-49 years with acute or convalescent COVID-19. V gene TRBV5-4 combines with J gene TRBJ1-1; D remains unclear. CDR3 bases: TGTGCCAGCAGCGCGGACCCCACGGGGAAAGCTTTCTTT. As protein: CASSADPTGKAFF.